This T cell receptor beta chain was recorded in a study of primary melanoma T cells and metastatic recurrence. Looking at the study overall: Primary melanomas here were stage T2 to T4, over 1 mm thick. Study-level findings and limits: T-cell fraction reportedly outperformed other histopathological variables added to thickness. Melanomas with T-cell fraction above 20% appeared to have better outcomes.

CDR3 length equals 13 residues. V was trimmed by 5 bases and J by 7 bases, leaving 12 bases between them. The germline gives CDR1 MNHGY, CDR2 SAAAGT. Assay used: immunoSEQ multiplex PCR; TCRdb lists only in-frame clones, some missing. This listing includes about 60 clones. About this clone: Its antigen remains unknown.

Sample: melanoma tumor tissue. This chain uses TRBV6-8 with TRBJ1-5; maybe TRBD1 (5 bases). This receptor was taken from a human donor with melanoma. This chain's CDR3 is CASSENWGQPQHF. Here the CDR3 DNA reads TGTGCCAGCAGTGAGAATTGGGGGCAGCCCCAGCATTTT.